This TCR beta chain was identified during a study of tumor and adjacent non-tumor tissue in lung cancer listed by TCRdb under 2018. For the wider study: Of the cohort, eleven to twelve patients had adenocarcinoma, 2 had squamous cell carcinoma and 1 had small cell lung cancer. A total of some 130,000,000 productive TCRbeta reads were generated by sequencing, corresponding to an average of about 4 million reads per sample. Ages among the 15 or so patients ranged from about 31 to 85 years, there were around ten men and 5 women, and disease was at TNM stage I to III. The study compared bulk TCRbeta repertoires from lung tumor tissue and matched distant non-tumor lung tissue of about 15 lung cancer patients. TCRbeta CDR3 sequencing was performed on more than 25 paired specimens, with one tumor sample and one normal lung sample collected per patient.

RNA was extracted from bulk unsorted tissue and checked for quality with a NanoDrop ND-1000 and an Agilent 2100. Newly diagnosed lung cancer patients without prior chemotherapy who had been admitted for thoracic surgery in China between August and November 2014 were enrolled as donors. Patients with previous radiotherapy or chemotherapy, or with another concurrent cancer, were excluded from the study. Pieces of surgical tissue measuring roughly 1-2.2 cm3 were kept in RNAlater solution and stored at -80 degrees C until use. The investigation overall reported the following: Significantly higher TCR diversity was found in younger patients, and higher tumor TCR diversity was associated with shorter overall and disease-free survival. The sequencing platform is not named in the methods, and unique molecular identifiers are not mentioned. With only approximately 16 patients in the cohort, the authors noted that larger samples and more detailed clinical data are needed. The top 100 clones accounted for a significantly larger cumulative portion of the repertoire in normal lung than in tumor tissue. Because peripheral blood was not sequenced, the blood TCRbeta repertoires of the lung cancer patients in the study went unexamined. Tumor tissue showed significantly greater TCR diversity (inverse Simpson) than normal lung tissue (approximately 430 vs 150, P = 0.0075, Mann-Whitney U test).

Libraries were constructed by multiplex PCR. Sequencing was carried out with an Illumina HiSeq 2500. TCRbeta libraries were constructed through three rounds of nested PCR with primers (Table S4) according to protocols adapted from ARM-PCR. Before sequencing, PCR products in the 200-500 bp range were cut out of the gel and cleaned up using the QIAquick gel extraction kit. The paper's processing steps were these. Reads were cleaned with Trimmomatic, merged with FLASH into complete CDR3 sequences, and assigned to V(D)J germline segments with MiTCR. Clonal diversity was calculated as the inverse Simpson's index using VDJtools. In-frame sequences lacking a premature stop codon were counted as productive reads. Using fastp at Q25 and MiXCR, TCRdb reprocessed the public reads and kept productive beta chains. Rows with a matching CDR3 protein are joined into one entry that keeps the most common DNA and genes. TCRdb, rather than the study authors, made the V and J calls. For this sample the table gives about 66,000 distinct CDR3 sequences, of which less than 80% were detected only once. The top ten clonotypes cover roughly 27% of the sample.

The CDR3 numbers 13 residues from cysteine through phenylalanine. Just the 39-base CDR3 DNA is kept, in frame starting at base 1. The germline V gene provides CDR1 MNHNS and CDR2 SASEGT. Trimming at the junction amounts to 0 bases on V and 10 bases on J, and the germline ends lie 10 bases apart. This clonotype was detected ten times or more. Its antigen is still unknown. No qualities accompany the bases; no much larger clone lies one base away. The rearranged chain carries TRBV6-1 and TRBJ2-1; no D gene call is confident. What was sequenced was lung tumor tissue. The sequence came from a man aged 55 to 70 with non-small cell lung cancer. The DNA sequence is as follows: TGTGCCAGCAGTGAAGCGGGAAACCGCGAGCAGTTCTTC. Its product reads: CASSEAGNREQFF.